This TCR beta chain was captured by sequencing in a study of T cell repertoires in cytomegalovirus infection. TCRdb called the reads again in MiXCR, with one record for every CDR3 protein. Among about 450,000 distinct CDR3 sequences listed, 30% to 40% were seen once. Only a few counts were recorded for this clonotype. Trimming took off 3 bases at V and 4 bases at J, with 12 bases between the two ends. The germline V gene encodes CDR1 SEHNR and CDR2 FQNEAQ (reference sequence). This CDR3 is 15 amino acids long. The rearrangement links TRBV7-9 to TRBJ2-2; D gene uncertain. What was sequenced was PBMCs. The receptor was isolated from a human donor in good health (CMV status not recorded). Some clones in this sample may be carry-over from other donors' samples. CDR3 sequence: CASSLGSQRTGELFF. The CDR3 region has the DNA TGTGCCAGCAGCTTGGGTAGTCAACGCACCGGGGAGCTGTTTTTT.